Sequencing of this T cell receptor beta chain was carried out in a study of OX40 agonist ivuxolimab in advanced cancers. General study results and limits: On average, CD8+ T cells showed a greater number of expanded clones than CD4+. Both blood CD4+ and CD8+ T cells showed clonal growth by week 6 at 0.1 to 3.0 mg/kg.

CDR1 is SGHDT, CDR2 YYEEEE, per germline. The CDR3 runs 11 residues. Assay: immunoSEQ multiplex PCR; the TCRdb copy retains only in-frame clones and omits some. The profile covers roughly 98,000 clones, with just under 85% appearing a single time and roughly 1.5% taken by the ten largest. This clone was detected only a few times. Its antigen is not identified. An end of the junction does not agree with germline; a read error may underlie this. Cycle 7 day 1, cycle 4 day 1, and baseline were the timepoints at which blood was sampled. This chain links TRBV5-6 with TRBJ2-7, with a weak D call TRBD2 (5 bases). Here the sequenced sample was CD4+ or CD8+ T cells sorted from blood, taken in a trial of the OX40 agonist ivuxolimab. The source of this sequence is an adult with an advanced solid tumor such as melanoma, head and neck, liver or kidney cancer. The CDR3 region has the DNA TGTGCCAGCAGCTTGGATGTGAGGGTCGACTTC. Protein product: CASSLDVRVDF.